This passage covers 32 T cell receptor beta chains from one sample sequenced in a study of blood T cell repertoires in COVID-19 (dated by TCRdb to 2020 to 2021). Receptor libraries were prepared by the immunoSEQ multiplex PCR assay. TCRdb provides this immuneACCESS table in a form limited to in-frame rearrangements. Some clones are lacking; in checked studies, under half of them reflect an unresolved V gene, and why the rest are absent is not known. The sample includes over 60,000 clones, with about 83% observed a single time. The biggest ten clones account for around 9.6% of the sample. The sample comprised peripheral blood. The receptors shown here come from a man over 45 with COVID-19, enrolled during active disease.

The table lists this clone with a few counts. This sequence joins TRBV6-2 or TRBV6-3 and TRBJ1-1, with D possibly matching TRBD1 (5 bases). V was cut by 4 bases and J by 4 bases, with 16 bases left in between. CDR3 length equals 15 residues. Germline-derived CDR1 and CDR2 are MNHEY and SVGEGT. DNA for the CDR3: TGTGCCAGCAGTTCAGGGTCGACAGTTATCACTGAAGCTTTCTTT. It is translated as CASSSGSTVITEAFF.

The table lists this clone with a few counts. Other DNA sequences in the same sample also yield this CDR3. The chain employs TRBV18 and TRBJ1-2, with 11 bases identical to TRBD1. This CDR3 region has 15 residues. With V trimmed by 0 bases and J by 4 bases, 1 base remained unmatched. The germline gives CDR1 KGHSH, CDR2 LQKENI. CDR3 nucleotide sequence: TGTGCCAGCTCACCACCGGGACAGGGGGTCTATGGCTACACCTTC. Translation gives CASSPPGQGVYGYTF.

This clone was detected only once. V usage is TRBV6-5 and J usage is TRBJ2-5, with 7 bases matching TRBD1. Germline values: CDR1 MNHEY, CDR2 SVGAGI. The CDR3 contains 12 residues. J gave up 4 bases and V 7 bases, and 3 bases lay outside the gene matches. As DNA, the CDR3 is TGTGCCAGCACAAACAGGGGAGAGACCCAGTACTTC. This codes for CASTNRGETQYF.

This chain links TRBV9 with TRBJ2-7; D unresolved. The CDR3 covers 13 residues. The V end lost 5 bases, the J end lost 2 bases, and 11 bases lay between the germline ends. Germline CDR1 and CDR2: SGDLS and YYNGEE. Here the CDR3 DNA reads TGTGCCAGCAGTGCCGACGCGGCCTACGAGCAGTACTTC. It encodes CASSADAAYEQYF.

The genes are TRBV5-4 and TRBJ2-7, with D perhaps matching TRBD2 (6 bases). CDR3 length: 12 amino acids. The ends were cut back, 5 bases at V and 2 bases at J, with 8 bases in the middle. Germline CDR1 reads SGHNT; CDR2 reads YYREEE (reference sequence). Here the CDR3 reads CASSSGAYEQYF. In DNA form, the CDR3 reads TGTGCCAGCAGTTCGGGAGCCTACGAGCAGTACTTC.

The V gene is TRBV2, the J gene TRBJ2-5, with D possibly TRBD2 on 6 matching bases. Germline-derived CDR1 and CDR2 are SNHLY and FYNNEI. Trimming cost V 6 bases and J 5 bases, with 7 bases left between them. The CDR3 runs to 11 residues. The CDR3: CASRLAETQYF. The DNA for the CDR3 is TGTGCCAGCAGACTAGCTGAGACCCAGTACTTC.

The J gene is TRBJ2-3, the V gene TRBV18, with TRBD1 matching 8 bases. This CDR3 has 16 residues. Germline CDR1 reads KGHSH; CDR2 reads LQKENI. Trimming at V came to 3 bases and at J to 2 bases, leaving 7 bases not matched to a gene. CDR3 region: CASSPRDRRITDTQYF. The CDR3 DNA is TGTGCCAGCTCACCCCGGGACAGGAGAATCACAGATACGCAGTATTTT.

This clone was counted only a few times. The chain uses TRBV6-1 and TRBJ1-1; possible D gene TRBD1, 6 bases. The CDR3 totals 13 residues. With 3 bases removed from V and 6 bases from J, the gap between germline ends came to 11 bases. Germline CDR1 is MNHNS and CDR2 is SASEGT. The CDR3 loop reads CASSEQGYAEAFF. In DNA, the CDR3 is TGTGCCAGCAGTGAGCAGGGGTACGCTGAAGCTTTCTTT.

V usage is TRBV4-2 and J usage is TRBJ2-1; the match to TRBD2 covers 7 bases. This CDR3 comprises 15 residues. The germline CDR1 and CDR2 sequences are LGHNA and YNFKEQ. Trimming at V came to 4 bases and at J to 3 bases, leaving 6 bases not matched to a gene. The CDR3 DNA follows: TGTGCCAGCAGCCCAAGCGGGAACAGCTACAATGAGCAGTTCTTC. It yields the protein CASSPSGNSYNEQFF.

This clone was recorded a few times. The V and J genes are TRBV18 and TRBJ1-1, with D possibly matching TRBD1 (5 bases). Germline V CDR1 and CDR2: KGHSH, LQKENI. This CDR3 has 13 residues. Trimming cost V 3 bases and J 6 bases, with 11 bases left between them. DNA of the CDR3: TGTGCCAGCTCACCCAGGACACCCCCTGAAGCTTTCTTT. This gives the protein CASSPRTPPEAFF.

Here the CDR3 DNA reads TGTGCCTGGTCCCTGGGCGTTTTGGACTATGGCTACACCTTC. Residues: CAWSLGVLDYGYTF. The chain carries TRBV30 and TRBJ1-2; D uncertain. Germline lookup yields CDR1 GTSNPN and CDR2 SVGIG (reference sequence). V lost 5 bases, J lost 3 bases, and 16 bases lay in between. This CDR3 is built from 14 residues. The full variable domain, with the rest looked up from reference TRBV30 and TRBJ1-2, is SQTIHQWPATLVQPVGSPLSLECTVEGTSNPNLYWYRQAAGRGLQLLFYSVGIGQISSEVPQNLSASRPQDRQFILSSKKLLLSDSGFYLCAWSLGVLDYGYTFGSGTRLTVV.

This clone was found a few times. This sequence joins TRBV5-8 and TRBJ2-1; 11 bases are a match to TRBD2. V was clipped by 4 bases and J by 2 bases; unmatched bases: 14. Germline-derived CDR1 and CDR2 are SGHTS and YDEGEE. The CDR3 has 19 amino acids. This CDR3 is CASSQTGTSGPPAYNEQFF. In nucleotides, the CDR3 is TGTGCCAGCAGCCAGACCGGGACTAGCGGTCCCCCAGCCTACAATGAGCAGTTCTTC. Full variable domain (rest looked up from reference TRBV5-8 and TRBJ2-1): EAGVTQSPTHLIKTRGQQATLRCSPISGHTSVYWYQQALGLGLQFLLWYDEGEERNRGNFPPRFSGRQFPNYSSELNVNALELEDSALYLCASSQTGTSGPPAYNEQFFGPGTRLTVL.

V usage is TRBV11-2 and J usage is TRBJ2-1, with 9 positions matching TRBD2. V lost 1 base, J lost 7 bases, and 5 bases stayed unmatched. This CDR3 is built from 15 residues. The germline CDR1 and CDR2 sequences are SGHAT and FQNNGV. The CDR3 reads CASSLGAGGTNEQFF. DNA of the CDR3: TGTGCCAGCAGCTTAGGGGCGGGAGGGACGAATGAGCAGTTCTTC.

The rearrangement links TRBV3-1 (or the pseudogene TRBV3-2) to TRBJ2-2; 11 bases fit TRBD2. The germline V gene has CDR1 LGHDT and CDR2 YNNKEL (reference sequence). Losses at the gene ends were 0 bases for V and 3 bases for J; bases not matched to a gene: 12. CDR3 length equals 20 residues. The DNA of the CDR3 is TGTGCCAGCAGCCAAGAGACCCTGGGACTAGCGGATGGAGACACCGGGGAGCTGTTTTTT. Translation: CASSQETLGLADGDTGELFF.

The gene calls are TRBV6-5 and TRBJ2-7, with D perhaps TRBD1 (7 bases). The CDR3 sequence is 15 residues long. The V gene's germline CDR1 is MNHEY and CDR2 SVGAGI. The V end lost 6 bases, the J end lost 9 bases, and 24 bases lay between the germline ends. CDR3 sequence (DNA): TGTGCCAGCAGCCCACCAGGGGGGATTTTGTTTGGGCAGTACTTC. This translates into CASSPPGGILFGQYF.

The rearrangement uses TRBV28 and TRBJ1-1; 7 positions match TRBD1. Germline values: CDR1 MDHEN, CDR2 SYDVKM. The V segment lost 5 bases and the J segment 0 bases; nucleotides outside the gene matches: 6. The CDR3 covers 15 residues. This chain's CDR3 is CASSPPGQLNTEAFF. DNA for the CDR3: TGTGCCAGCAGTCCGCCGGGACAGCTGAACACTGAAGCTTTCTTT.

This clone appeared a few times. The CDR3 nucleotides are TGTGCCAGCTCACCACTCAGGGGCCCCGGAAACACCATATATTTT. Translating gives CASSPLRGPGNTIYF. The chain joins TRBV18 to TRBJ1-3, with a possible D match to TRBD1 (6 bases). CDR1 KGHSH and CDR2 LQKENI come from the germline V gene. Trimming shortened V by 1 base and J by 4 bases, and 11 bases separated the two germline ends. The CDR3 contains 15 residues.

The V call is TRBV2, the J call TRBJ2-5, with TRBD2 identical over 10 bases. The CDR3 runs to 16 residues. V shed 5 bases, J shed 4 bases, and the junction held 10 bases outside the gene matches. The germline gives CDR1 SNHLY, CDR2 FYNNEI. Here the CDR3 DNA reads TGTGCCAGCAGTCCGGAGGCTAGCGGGAGTGGAGAGACCCAGTACTTC. Translation: CASSPEASGSGETQYF.

This chain joins TRBV5-1 and TRBJ1-2, with D hard to call. Germline V gives CDR1 SGHRS, CDR2 YFSETQ. The CDR3 loop spans 15 amino acids. V was pared by 0 bases and J by 2 bases, with 11 bases between. CDR3 sequence reads: CASSLALGGNYGYTF. As DNA, the CDR3 is TGCGCCAGCAGCTTGGCCCTCGGCGGCAACTATGGCTACACCTTC.

This chain uses TRBV7-6 with TRBJ2-6, with 7 bases identical to TRBD1. Germline assignment: CDR1 SGHVS and CDR2 FNYEAQ. The V and J ends lost 8 bases and 4 bases, in that order; junction bases with no gene match: 11. This CDR3 has 16 amino acids. CDR3 DNA sequence: TGTGCCAGCTCACCAAGGGGACAGTCCGGGGCCAACGTCCTGACTTTC. It encodes CASSPRGQSGANVLTF.

CDR3 protein: CASSVNDNYEQYF. The CDR3 DNA is TGTGCCAGCAGCGTAAACGACAACTACGAGCAGTACTTC. This chain uses TRBV9 with TRBJ2-7; unclear D gene. Germline V gene lookup returns CDR1 SGDLS and CDR2 YYNGEE. V was shortened by 1 base and J by 3 bases, with 8 bases between the two germline ends. The CDR3 is 13 residues long.

V is TRBV5-1 and J is TRBJ1-2; weak D call: TRBD1 (6 bases). Germline V gene lookup returns CDR1 SGHRS and CDR2 YFSETQ. V was shortened by 5 bases and J by 1 base, with 9 bases between the two germline ends. There are 13 residues in the CDR3. CDR3 residues: CASSVDSNYGYTF. The CDR3 DNA sequence: TGCGCCAGCAGTGTGGACAGTAACTATGGCTACACCTTC. The entire variable domain, with the rest obtained from reference TRBV5-1 and TRBJ1-2, is as follows: KAGVTQTPRYLIKTRGQQVTLSCSPISGHRSVSWYQQTPGQGLQFLFEYFSETQRNKGNFPGRFSGRQFSNSRSEMNVSTLELGDSALYLCASSVDSNYGYTFGSGTRLTVV.

In its sample, this clone was seen a few times. This rearrangement joins TRBV4-2 to TRBJ1-2; D remains unclear. There are 16 residues in the CDR3. Germline CDR1 is LGHNA and CDR2 is YNFKEQ. Trimming took off 3 bases at V and 2 bases at J, with 16 bases between the two ends. This CDR3 is CASSQTAGSGNYGYTF. CDR3 coding DNA: TGTGCCAGCAGCCAGACTGCGGGGTCAGGCAACTATGGCTACACCTTC.

The CDR3 DNA reads as TGCGCCAGCAGACAGGGGGCCGTGAGTGGGACTGAAGCTTTCTTT. It translates to CASRQGAVSGTEAFF. The rearrangement joins TRBV10-2 to TRBJ1-1; 9 positions agree with TRBD1. The J segment lost 5 bases and the V segment lost 6 bases, leaving 10 bases of the junction unmatched. Germline lookup yields CDR1 WSHSY and CDR2 SAAADI. This CDR3 contains 15 residues.

The J gene is TRBJ1-4, the V gene TRBV5-1; D gene ambiguous. V lost 0 bases and J lost 8, with 14 bases in between. Germline CDR1 and CDR2: SGHRS and YFSETQ. This CDR3 is built from 15 residues. CDR3 DNA sequence: TGCGCCAGCAGCTTGGGAGGACGGAGGGAAGAAAAACTGTTTTTT. Amino acids: CASSLGGRREEKLFF. Based on the CDR3 plus reference TRBV5-1 and TRBJ1-4, the full variable domain is KAGVTQTPRYLIKTRGQQVTLSCSPISGHRSVSWYQQTPGQGLQFLFEYFSETQRNKGNFPGRFSGRQFSNSRSEMNVSTLELGDSALYLCASSLGGRREEKLFFGSGTQLSVL.

The V call is TRBV6-1, the J call TRBJ2-5; no reliable D call. V lost 1 base to trimming and J lost 5 bases, with 8 bases between them. This CDR3 is built from 13 residues. The germline gives CDR1 MNHNS, CDR2 SASEGT. The CDR3 is CASSEGLVETQYF. DNA for the CDR3: TGTGCCAGCAGTGAAGGGCTAGTTGAGACCCAGTACTTC.

The chain is built from TRBV3-1 (or the pseudogene TRBV3-2) and TRBJ2-1; the D is unclear. This CDR3 comprises 14 residues. Trimming stripped 0 bases from V and 6 bases from J, with 9 bases between. From germline, CDR1 is LGHDT and CDR2 YNNKEL (reference sequence). DNA of the CDR3: TGTGCCAGCAGCCAAGAGGGCGTTCTCAATGAGCAGTTCTTC. It is translated as CASSQEGVLNEQFF.

V gene TRBV19 combines with J gene TRBJ1-2; a weak D match, TRBD1 (6 bases). The CDR3 is 15 amino acids. In germline, CDR1 is LNHDA, CDR2 SQIVND (reference sequence). Trimming shortened V by 4 bases and J by 7 bases, and 19 bases separated the two germline ends. The CDR3 DNA follows: TGTGCCAGTAGTACACTATCCCCGACAGGAAGTGGCTACACCTTC. This encodes CASSTLSPTGSGYTF. Complete variable domain (other parts from reference TRBV19 and TRBJ1-2): DGGITQSPKYLFRKEGQNVTLSCEQNLNHDAMYWYRQDPGQGLRLIYYSQIVNDFQKGDIAEGYSVSREKKESFPLTVTSAQKNPTAFYLCASSTLSPTGSGYTFGSGTRLTVV.

The chain is built from TRBV7-2 and TRBJ2-5, with D possibly being TRBD1 (6 bases). The CDR3 loop spans 18 amino acids. The V and J ends lost 0 bases and 0 bases respectively, with 17 bases between them. Germline-derived CDR1 and CDR2 are SGHTA and FQGNSA. The CDR3: CASSLALTAGGYQETQYF. The CDR3 nucleotides read TGTGCCAGCAGCTTAGCGCTGACCGCTGGGGGCTACCAAGAGACCCAGTACTTC.

The CDR3 reads CATSIGQEQETQYF. CDR3 DNA: TGTGCCACCAGCATCGGACAGGAGCAAGAGACCCAGTACTTC. This chain connects TRBV15 to TRBJ2-5, with 7 bases matching TRBD1. The CDR3 is 14 amino acids. CDR1 and CDR2 from the germline V gene are LNHNV and YYDKDF (reference sequence). Trimming took 4 bases from V and 2 from J; bases not matched to a gene: 4.

The V and J genes are TRBV5-6 and TRBJ2-7, with unresolved D. V was pared by 6 bases and J by 3 bases, with 7 bases between. This CDR3 has 11 residues. Germline CDR1 reads SGHDT; CDR2 reads YYEEEE. The CDR3 region is CASTSGYEQYF. CDR3 DNA sequence: TGTGCCAGCACCTCCGGCTACGAGCAGTACTTC.

This chain joins TRBV9 and TRBJ1-2, with 7 positions matching TRBD1. J was trimmed by 4 bases and V by 5 bases; bases with no gene match: 5. The CDR3 consists of 13 residues. Germline CDR1 SGDLS, CDR2 YYNGEE. The CDR3 loop reads CASRHRDSYGYTF. Written as DNA, the CDR3 is TGTGCCAGCAGGCACCGGGACAGCTATGGCTACACCTTC.